The 17 T cell receptor beta chains in this list originate from one sample, sequenced in a study of cytomegalovirus exposure and HLA in healthy donors. Assay used: immunoSEQ multiplex PCR; TCRdb lists only in-frame clones, some missing. This sample yields about 140,000 clones, of which 86% are seen a single time; 2.5% to 3.5% belongs to the top ten. Sequencing was done on a sample of PBMCs. The receptors derive from a man younger than 35 in good health and CMV-seronegative.

The genes are TRBV29-1 and TRBJ1-1; 8 bases line up with TRBD1. The germline gives CDR1 SQVTM, CDR2 ANQGSEA. With V trimmed by 5 bases and J by 1 base, 3 bases remained unmatched. This CDR3 has 13 amino acids. CDR3 DNA sequence: TGCAGCGTTCAGACAGGGGAGAACACTGAAGCTTTCTTT. It translates to CSVQTGENTEAFF.

This clone occurred once. This sequence joins TRBV5-5 and TRBJ2-7; TRBD1 might be the D (5 bases). The V gene lost 2 bases and the J gene lost 5 bases, with 8 bases spanning the gap. CDR1 and CDR2 from the germline V gene are SGHKS and YYEKEE (reference sequence). The CDR3 contains 12 residues. CDR3 protein: CASSFRVHEQYF. In DNA form, the CDR3 reads TGTGCCAGCAGCTTCAGGGTACACGAGCAGTACTTC.

This chain links TRBV5-1 with TRBJ2-1, with D tentatively TRBD2 (6 bases). The CDR3 consists of 14 residues. With 2 bases removed from V and 6 bases from J, the gap between germline ends came to 12 bases. The germline gives CDR1 SGHRS, CDR2 YFSETQ. The CDR3 is CASSFGGLGNEQFF. The CDR3, as DNA: TGCGCCAGCAGCTTCGGGGGTTTAGGCAATGAGCAGTTCTTC. The entire variable domain, with the rest obtained from reference TRBV5-1 and TRBJ2-1, is as follows: KAGVTQTPRYLIKTRGQQVTLSCSPISGHRSVSWYQQTPGQGLQFLFEYFSETQRNKGNFPGRFSGRQFSNSRSEMNVSTLELGDSALYLCASSFGGLGNEQFFGPGTRLTVL.

The chain carries TRBV7-9 and TRBJ2-7; D might be TRBD2 (6 bases). Germline lookup yields CDR1 SEHNR and CDR2 FQNEAQ (reference sequence). Trimming took 5 bases from V and 1 from J, leaving 12 bases between them. This CDR3 has 14 amino acids. CDR3 DNA: TGTGCCAGCAGCCAGCCCGGGACTTCCTACGAGCAGTACTTC. Protein product: CASSQPGTSYEQYF.

This chain links TRBV21-1 with TRBJ2-1; TRBD2, the table's D call, was not compared with the DNA. TRBV21-1 is a documented pseudogene. The CDR3 is 16 amino acids. The CDR3 bases are TGTGCCAGCAGCAAAACTCTGCTAGGCTCCTACAATGAGCAGTTCTTC. Translation gives CASSKTLLGSYNEQFF.

The J gene is TRBJ2-7, the V gene TRBV28; 7 bases fit TRBD2. Germline loops: CDR1 MDHEN, CDR2 SYDVKM. Unmatched junction bases numbered 8, after V lost 3 bases and J lost 0 bases. CDR3 length equals 16 residues. CDR3 nucleotide sequence: TGTGCCAGCAGTTTCCATCTAGCGGAACTCTCCTACGAGCAGTACTTC. Translation: CASSFHLAELSYEQYF.

J is TRBJ2-5 and V is TRBV6-1; D might be TRBD1 (6 bases). Germline lookup yields CDR1 MNHNS and CDR2 SASEGT. The CDR3 has 14 amino acids. Trimming removed 4 bases at V and 5 bases at J, with 14 bases between. The CDR3 DNA reads as TGTGCCAGCAGTGTCACAGGGCAGAGGGAGACCCAGTACTTC. Translating it yields CASSVTGQRETQYF.

This clone appeared once. V usage is TRBV9 and J usage is TRBJ2-1; a weak D match, TRBD1 (5 bases). The CDR3 contains 17 residues. Trimming pared 1 base from V and 5 bases from J, leaving 19 bases between. Germline V gene sequence: CDR1 SGDLS, CDR2 YYNGEE. The CDR3 bases are TGTGCCAGCAGCGTATATTCCCCGCAGGGATGGGACAATGAGCAGTTCTTC. Residues: CASSVYSPQGWDNEQFF.

The chain employs TRBV5-1 and TRBJ1-6, with D uncertain. Germline lookup yields CDR1 SGHRS and CDR2 YFSETQ. V lost 0 bases and J lost 7, with 14 bases in between. This CDR3 has 16 amino acids. The chain's CDR3 is CASSLVVGVLNSPLHF. For the CDR3, the DNA is TGCGCCAGCAGCTTGGTCGTCGGGGTGTTGAATTCACCCCTCCACTTT.

The J gene is TRBJ1-1, the V gene TRBV6-1; TRBD1 matches at 7 bases. The CDR3 is made up of 13 amino acids. V lost 7 bases to trimming and J lost 2 bases; unmatched junction nucleotides: 4. CDR1 and CDR2 (germline): MNHNS, SASEGT. The CDR3 DNA is TGTGCCAGCACACGACAGGGAAACACTGAAGCTTTCTTT. It specifies CASTRQGNTEAFF.

V and J are TRBV28 and TRBJ1-1; TRBD1 is a possible D gene (6 bases). The germline V gene has CDR1 MDHEN and CDR2 SYDVKM. There are 15 residues in the CDR3. Trimming cost V 6 bases and J 0 bases, with 14 bases left between them. Here the CDR3 DNA reads TGTGCCAGCAGGGACCGACAGGCAATGAACACTGAAGCTTTCTTT. Protein product: CASRDRQAMNTEAFF.

This clone came up once. V is TRBV28 and J is TRBJ2-7; TRBD2 aligns across 12 bases. V lost 1 base and J lost 0; bases outside the gene matches: 7. This CDR3 region has 18 residues. The germline gives CDR1 MDHEN, CDR2 SYDVKM. In DNA, the CDR3 is TGTGCCAGCAGTTTATTGGGACTAGCGGGTCCAAGCTCCTACGAGCAGTACTTC. It yields the protein CASSLLGLAGPSSYEQYF.

This chain connects TRBV5-4 to TRBJ2-2, with D tentatively TRBD1 (6 bases). The CDR3 runs to 16 residues. Germline V gene sequence: CDR1 SGHNT, CDR2 YYREEE (reference sequence). V lost 0 bases and J 3 bases, leaving 12 bases between the germline ends. The CDR3 loop reads CASSLGLRQDTGELFF. As DNA, the CDR3 is TGTGCCAGCAGCTTGGGGCTCCGACAGGACACCGGGGAGCTGTTTTTT.

The CDR3 DNA is TGTGCCAGCAGCGCCTCCGGGACAGGAAGTCGCTATGGCTACACCTTC. It specifies CASSASGTGSRYGYTF. V usage is TRBV11-2 and J usage is TRBJ1-2; 8 nucleotides align to TRBD1. Germline V gene sequence: CDR1 SGHAT, CDR2 FQNNGV. The J segment lost 4 bases and the V segment lost 5 bases, leaving 12 bases of the junction unmatched. This CDR3 has 16 amino acids.

This chain joins TRBV5-5 and TRBJ1-2; no clear D gene. In germline, CDR1 is SGHKS, CDR2 YYEKEE (reference sequence). Trimming shortened V by 0 bases and J by 2 bases, and 8 bases separated the two germline ends. This CDR3 contains 14 residues. CDR3 bases: TGTGCCAGCAGCTTGGCCACGCAGAACTATGGCTACACCTTC. Its protein is CASSLATQNYGYTF.

The V gene is TRBV7-9, the J gene TRBJ2-5, with D perhaps matching TRBD1 (6 bases). This CDR3 is 15 amino acids long. Germline V lookup: CDR1 SEHNR, CDR2 FQNEAQ (reference sequence). V was clipped by 5 bases and J by 1 base, with 14 bases between them. CDR3 protein: CASSPQGSSQETQYF. The CDR3 DNA follows: TGTGCCAGCAGCCCTCAGGGGTCCTCCCAAGAGACCCAGTACTTC. Supplemented by reference TRBV7-9 and TRBJ2-5, the full variable domain reads DTGVSQNPRHKITKRGQNVTFRCDPISEHNRLYWYRQTLGQGPEFLTYFQNEAQLEKSRLLSDRFSAERPKGSFSTLEIQRTEQGDSAMYLCASSPQGSSQETQYFGPGTRLLVL.

The chain has TRBV9 and TRBJ2-7, with D unresolved. CDR1 is SGDLS, CDR2 YYNGEE, per germline. V gave up 4 bases and J gave up 4 bases, with 12 bases separating them. The CDR3 is 13 residues long. The CDR3 nucleotides are TGTGCCAGCAGCCCCGAGAAGGAGTACGAGCAGTACTTC. This encodes CASSPEKEYEQYF. The full variable domain, rest sourced from reference TRBV9 and TRBJ2-7, is DSGVTQTPKHLITATGQRVTLRCSPRSGDLSVYWYQQSLDQGLQFLIQYYNGEERAKGNILERFSAQQFPDLHSELNLSSLELGDSALYFCASSPEKEYEQYFGPGTRLTVT.